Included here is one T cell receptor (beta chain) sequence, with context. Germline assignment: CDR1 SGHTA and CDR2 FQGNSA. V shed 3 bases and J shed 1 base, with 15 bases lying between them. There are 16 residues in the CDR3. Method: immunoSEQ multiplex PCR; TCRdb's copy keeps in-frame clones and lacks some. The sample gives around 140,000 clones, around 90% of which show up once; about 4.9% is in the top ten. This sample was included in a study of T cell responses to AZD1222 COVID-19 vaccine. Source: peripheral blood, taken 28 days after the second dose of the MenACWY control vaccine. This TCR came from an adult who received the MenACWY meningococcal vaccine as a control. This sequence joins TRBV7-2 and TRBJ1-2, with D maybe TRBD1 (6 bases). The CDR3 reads CASSLGGGAYNYGYTF. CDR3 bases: TGTGCCAGCAGCTTGGGGGGGGGCGCTTATAACTATGGCTACACCTTC.